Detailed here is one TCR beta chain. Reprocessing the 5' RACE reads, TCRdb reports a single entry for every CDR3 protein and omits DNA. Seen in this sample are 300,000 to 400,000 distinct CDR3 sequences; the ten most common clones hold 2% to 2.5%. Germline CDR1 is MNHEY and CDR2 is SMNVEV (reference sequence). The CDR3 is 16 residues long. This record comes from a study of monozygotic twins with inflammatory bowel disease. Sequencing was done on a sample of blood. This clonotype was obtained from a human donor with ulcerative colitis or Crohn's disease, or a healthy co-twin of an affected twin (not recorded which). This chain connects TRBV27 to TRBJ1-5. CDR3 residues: CASSLSPDDSNQPQHF.